This T cell receptor beta chain was identified in a study of CD8 T cells in Susac syndrome. The V and J ends lost 4 bases and 5 bases respectively, with 18 bases between them. This CDR3 is built from 15 residues. Germline V CDR1 and CDR2: SGHRS, YFSETQ. When the RNA was reverse transcribed, random hexamers were used with an input of about 0.5 to 1 ug. In TCRdb, the immunoSEQ multiplex PCR reads were re-called with MiXCR into one record per CDR3 protein. The table includes about 190,000 distinct CDR3 sequences, under 97% detected once. The chain joins TRBV5-1 to TRBJ2-5; the D call may be TRBD1 or TRBD2 (7 bases each). Material: CD4+ T cells from PBMCs. The TCR comes from a human donor with Susac syndrome. The CDR3 DNA is TGCGCCAGCAGCACACCCGGGACAGCGGGGGAGACCCAGTACTTC. This translates into CASSTPGTAGETQYF.